These 30 T cell receptor beta chains came from one sample sequenced in a study of beta chain features in type 1 diabetes. Study conclusions and caveats: Among all four CD4+ subsets, Type 1 diabetes patients had TCRB CDR3s that were moderately but significantly shorter.

Antigen specificity for these receptors is unknown. Every isolated RNA sample was fully reverse transcribed, so sequencing captured expressed TCRB transcripts. Assay: immunoSEQ multiplex PCR; the TCRdb copy retains only in-frame clones and omits some. The table records about 16,000 clones, around 70% of them present only once. The sequenced material came from stem cell memory CD4+ T cells from blood. These TCRs come from a man aged 25-45 years with type 1 diabetes.

CDR3 sequence (DNA): TGTGCCAGCTCACCGTCTTCAGGGGGAAGCTACGAGCAGTACTTC. Translated, it gives CASSPSSGGSYEQYF. V and J are TRBV18 and TRBJ2-7; 7 nucleotides align to TRBD1. Germline CDR1 and CDR2: KGHSH and LQKENI. This CDR3 spans 15 amino acids. The junction had 8 bases not matched to a gene; V was cut back by 3 bases and J by 3 bases.

The rearrangement uses TRBV5-1 and TRBJ2-1; D remains ambiguous. CDR1 is SGHRS and CDR2 is YFSETQ in the germline V gene. The CDR3 has 15 amino acids. Trimming removed 0 bases from V and 0 bases from J, with 7 bases in between. The CDR3 nucleotides are TGCGCCAGCAGCTTGGAACCGAGCTCCTACAATGAGCAGTTCTTC. Protein sequence: CASSLEPSSYNEQFF.

DNA for the CDR3: TGTGCCAGCACTTGGACAGGGCACTACAATGAGCAGTTCTTC. Translating it yields CASTWTGHYNEQFF. V usage is TRBV9 and J usage is TRBJ2-1; 8 nucleotides agree with TRBD1. Germline V gene data show CDR1 as SGDLS and CDR2 as YYNGEE. This CDR3 has 14 amino acids. V lost 6 bases and J lost 3; bases outside the gene matches: 5.

The genes are TRBV2 and TRBJ1-5; maybe TRBD1 (5 bases). V dropped 4 bases and J dropped 2 bases, with 12 bases sitting between them. The CDR3 sequence is 15 residues long. CDR1 and CDR2 (germline): SNHLY, FYNNEI. In DNA form, the CDR3 reads TGTGCCAGCAGTGTCCTAGGGGCAGGCAATCAGCCCCAGCATTTT. This codes for CASSVLGAGNQPQHF. Looking up the rest from reference TRBV2 and TRBJ1-5 gives the full variable domain: EPEVTQTPSHQVTQMGQEVILRCVPISNHLYFYWYRQILGQKVEFLVSFYNNEISEKSEIFDDQFSVERPDGSNFTLKIRSTKLEDSAMYFCASSVLGAGNQPQHFGDGTRLSIL.

This chain links TRBV4-1 with TRBJ2-5, with D possibly TRBD1 on 5 matching bases. V gave up 2 bases and J gave up 2 bases, with 15 bases separating them. This CDR3 is 16 amino acids long. Germline assignment: CDR1 MGHRA and CDR2 YSYEKL. The CDR3 region has the DNA TGCGCCAGCAGCCAATCTTTTACAGGTTCTCAAGAGACCCAGTACTTC. Its protein product is CASSQSFTGSQETQYF.

The chain couples TRBV11-3 to TRBJ2-3; D unclear. Deletions cut 4 bases from V and 4 bases from J, with 9 bases between. The CDR3 consists of 13 residues. The germline V gene encodes CDR1 SGHNT and CDR2 YENEEA. As DNA, the CDR3 is TGTGCCAGCAGCTCCCAAAATGCAGATACGCAGTATTTT. It yields the protein CASSSQNADTQYF.

V usage is TRBV18 and J usage is TRBJ2-5; D is unresolved. CDR3 length: 13 amino acids. Germline CDR1 is KGHSH and CDR2 is LQKENI. Trimming shortened V by 3 bases and J by 5 bases, and 10 bases separated the two germline ends. The CDR3 DNA reads as TGTGCCAGCTCACCGGGCAATCAGGAGACCCAGTACTTC. Amino acid sequence: CASSPGNQETQYF.

J is TRBJ2-7 and V is TRBV2; 13 nucleotides line up with TRBD2. From germline, CDR1 is SNHLY and CDR2 FYNNEI. The junction had 4 bases not matched to a gene; V was cut back by 5 bases and J by 3 bases. The CDR3 loop spans 15 amino acids. The CDR3 loop reads CASSMGLAGSYEQYF. The CDR3 nucleotides are TGTGCCAGCAGTATGGGACTAGCGGGGAGCTACGAGCAGTACTTC.

The chain is built from TRBV7-3 and TRBJ1-1; a possible D gene is TRBD1 (5 bases). CDR1 is SGHTA and CDR2 is FQGTGA in the germline V gene. The CDR3 is 15 residues long. Trimming stripped 5 bases from V and 4 bases from J, with 17 bases between. The CDR3 nucleotides read TGTGCCAGCAGCCCGACGGTGGGGGAGGGCACTGAAGCTTTCTTT. It specifies CASSPTVGEGTEAFF.

The chain combines TRBV29-1 with TRBJ2-1; TRBD2 is a possible D gene (5 bases). The CDR3 covers 10 residues. The germline gives CDR1 SQVTM, CDR2 ANQGSEA. With 7 bases removed from V and 8 bases from J, the gap between germline ends came to 9 bases. CDR3 loop: CSAAGDEQFF. Here the CDR3 DNA reads TGCAGCGCCGCCGGGGATGAGCAGTTCTTC.

This chain uses TRBV11-2 with TRBJ2-5; D gene unclear. The J call is in doubt because the DNA end fits TRBJ2-7 better. The germline CDR1 and CDR2 sequences are SGHAT and FQNNGV. The CDR3 totals 14 residues. CDR3 in amino acids: CASSLDNLSYEQYF. Here the CDR3 DNA reads TGTGCCAGCAGCTTAGATAATCTGTCCTACGAGCAGTACTTC.

The genes are TRBV28 and TRBJ1-5, with D unresolved. CDR1 and CDR2 (germline): MDHEN, SYDVKM. The CDR3 has 12 amino acids. Between the trimmed V and J ends, which lost 5 bases and 7 bases, there was a span of 9 bases. CDR3 bases: TGTGCCAGCAGTGAATTGAGGCAGCCCCAGCATTTT. Its protein is CASSELRQPQHF.

CDR3 nucleotide sequence: TGTGCCTGGAGCGCCGGGACTAGCGGGGCACAAGAGACCCAGTACTTC. Protein product: CAWSAGTSGAQETQYF. The gene calls are TRBV30 and TRBJ2-5; 13 positions agree with TRBD2. This CDR3 region has 16 residues. The germline gives CDR1 GTSNPN, CDR2 SVGIG (reference sequence). The junction had 6 bases not matched to a gene; V was cut back by 3 bases and J by 2 bases.

V is TRBV11-2 and J is TRBJ2-5; possible D gene TRBD1, 6 bases. Germline CDR1 and CDR2: SGHAT and FQNNGV. Trimming pared 1 base from V and 2 bases from J, leaving 14 bases between. This CDR3 is 16 amino acids long. CDR3 DNA: TGTGCCAGCAGCTTAGGCAACACAGGGATTCAAGAGACCCAGTACTTC. Its protein product is CASSLGNTGIQETQYF.

This chain joins TRBV6-1 and TRBJ1-6; no clear D gene. CDR3 length: 15 amino acids. Germline V gene lookup returns CDR1 MNHNS and CDR2 SASEGT. V shed 6 bases and J shed 1 base, with 10 bases lying between them. The CDR3 here is CASSRGGSYNSPLHF. CDR3 nucleotides: TGTGCCAGCAGCCGAGGAGGGTCCTATAATTCACCCCTCCACTTT.

The rearrangement joins TRBV27 to TRBJ2-3; 11 nucleotides match TRBD2. This CDR3 is 15 amino acids long. Trimming cost V 8 bases and J 2 bases; bases outside gene matches: 6. Per the germline V gene, CDR1 is MNHEY and CDR2 is SMNVEV (reference sequence). CDR3 bases: TGTGCCAGCGGACGACTAGCGGGGATCACAGATACGCAGTATTTT. Protein: CASGRLAGITDTQYF.

The chain links TRBV5-1 to TRBJ2-7; no firm D call. The CDR3 runs 11 residues. Looked up from germline, CDR1 is SGHRS and CDR2 is YFSETQ. Trimming took off 7 bases at V and 7 bases at J, with 12 bases between the two ends. CDR3 DNA: TGCGCCAGCTCTTCAGCGCTTGAGCAGTACTTC. This gives the protein CASSSALEQYF.

As for this clone: A read error may produce the germline difference seen at one junction end. The chain links TRBV14 to TRBJ1-2; D gene uncertain. The germline CDR1 and CDR2 sequences are SGHDN and FVKESK. This CDR3 has 8 residues. CDR3 loop: CASSQAVF. CDR3 bases: TGTGCCAGCAGCCAAGCTGTCTTC.

The CDR3 nucleotides read TGTGCCAGCAGCCCGACCGAGACGGGTTTCTCCTACGAGCAGTACTTC. Its translation: CASSPTETGFSYEQYF. This rearrangement joins TRBV6-6 to TRBJ2-7, with D hard to call. CDR3 length: 16 amino acids. The germline V gene has CDR1 MNHNY and CDR2 SVGAGI (reference sequence). The V gene lost 6 bases and the J gene lost 0 bases, with 18 bases spanning the gap.

The chain links TRBV9 to TRBJ1-2; D unclear. The V end was cut by 4 bases, the J end by 3 bases, with 13 bases between. CDR3 size: 14 residues. The germline V gene has CDR1 SGDLS and CDR2 YYNGEE. The CDR3 DNA is TGTGCCAGCAGCCCGATAGCCCCCGACTATGGCTACACCTTC. It yields the protein CASSPIAPDYGYTF.

Turning to this clone: An end of the junction differs from the germline gene, which may be a read error. The gene calls are TRBV7-3 and TRBJ1-1; D remains ambiguous. Per the germline V gene, CDR1 is SGHTA and CDR2 is FQGTGA. This CDR3 is 14 amino acids long. Here the CDR3 DNA reads TGTGTCAGCAGCTTATTAGGCGGGAACACTGAAGCTTTCTTT. This translates into CVSSLLGGNTEAFF.

This clone was seen a handful of times. This sequence joins TRBV30 and TRBJ1-1; D unresolved. The germline V gene encodes CDR1 GTSNPN and CDR2 SVGIG (reference sequence). Trimming removed 8 bases at V and 0 bases at J, with 13 bases between. CDR3 length equals 13 residues. As DNA, the CDR3 is TGTGCCGGAAACAGACTACTGAACACTGAAGCTTTCTTT. Translation: CAGNRLLNTEAFF.

Here the CDR3 DNA reads TGTGCCAGCTCACCACTAGCGGGGGAGACCTACGAGCAGTACTTC. It is translated as CASSPLAGETYEQYF. The chain carries TRBV18 and TRBJ2-5, with 9 bases that match TRBD2. The J call may be faulty, since TRBJ2-7 better matches the DNA end. Germline values: CDR1 KGHSH, CDR2 LQKENI. The CDR3 loop spans 15 amino acids.

The gene calls are TRBV7-2 and TRBJ2-5; D is uncertain. V was trimmed by 0 bases and J by 7 bases, leaving 12 bases between them. This CDR3 is 14 amino acids long. Germline lookup yields CDR1 SGHTA and CDR2 FQGNSA. CDR3 DNA sequence: TGTGCCAGCAGCTTAGCGGGCAGGATGGGGACCCAGTACTTC. Residues: CASSLAGRMGTQYF.

V is TRBV7-9 and J is TRBJ2-2, with D possibly TRBD1 on 5 matching bases. From germline, CDR1 is SEHNR and CDR2 FQNEAQ (reference sequence). Between the trimmed V and J ends, which lost 0 bases and 1 base, there was a span of 6 bases. CDR3 length: 15 residues. The DNA for the CDR3 is TGTGCCAGCAGCTTAGCAGACAGGAACACCGGGGAGCTGTTTTTT. This translates into CASSLADRNTGELFF. The full variable domain, in which reference TRBV7-9 and TRBJ2-2 provide the parts outside the CDR3, is DTGVSQNPRHKITKRGQNVTFRCDPISEHNRLYWYRQTLGQGPEFLTYFQNEAQLEKSRLLSDRFSAERPKGSFSTLEIQRTEQGDSAMYLCASSLADRNTGELFFGEGSRLTVL.

CDR3 nucleotides: TGTGCCAGCAGCCCGGGACTAGCGGGGGTCGATGAGCAGTTCTTC. It yields the protein CASSPGLAGVDEQFF. The rearrangement joins TRBV7-3 to TRBJ2-1; 14 nucleotides align to TRBD2. Germline lookup yields CDR1 SGHTA and CDR2 FQGTGA. V lost 5 bases, J lost 8 bases, and 5 bases stayed unmatched. The CDR3 loop spans 15 amino acids.

The chain links TRBV7-2 to TRBJ2-3; 7 bases align to TRBD1. CDR3 length: 15 amino acids. Germline CDR1 is SGHTA and CDR2 is FQGNSA. Germline trimming cut 4 bases from V and 2 bases from J; bases unmatched to any gene: 6. The CDR3 DNA is TGTGCCAGCAGCTCCCAGACAGGGTACACAGATACGCAGTATTTT. Translation: CASSSQTGYTDTQYF. Full variable domain (missing parts from reference TRBV7-2 and TRBJ2-3): GAGVSQSPSNKVTEKGKDVELRCDPISGHTALYWYRQSLGQGLEFLIYFQGNSAPDKSGLPSDRFSAERTGGSVSTLTIQRTQQEDSAVYLCASSSQTGYTDTQYFGPGTRLTVL.

The chain joins TRBV6-6 to TRBJ2-7, with D perhaps TRBD1 (5 bases). The ends were cut back, 6 bases at V and 6 bases at J, with 12 bases in the middle. The CDR3 length is 12 residues. The germline gives CDR1 MNHNY, CDR2 SVGAGI (reference sequence). CDR3 coding DNA: TGTGCCAGCAGCAAGGGGCCCATCGAGCAGTACTTC. It specifies CASSKGPIEQYF.

This clone turned up a few times. The rearrangement uses TRBV7-3 and TRBJ2-5; D is perhaps TRBD1 (6 bases). V was clipped by 10 bases and J by 1 base, with 13 bases between them. Per the germline V gene, CDR1 is SGHTA and CDR2 is FQGTGA. The CDR3 loop spans 13 amino acids. CDR3 sequence: CATSMGAQETQYF. The CDR3, as DNA: TGTGCCACCTCAATGGGGGCCCAAGAGACCCAGTACTTC.

This clone is a singleton in its sample. V gene TRBV4-1 combines with J gene TRBJ1-4; D call uncertain. The germline V gene has CDR1 MGHRA and CDR2 YSYEKL. Trimming took 1 base from V and 7 from J, leaving 13 bases between them. The CDR3 is made up of 15 amino acids. The CDR3, as DNA: TGCGCCAGCAGCCAAGCGTTCGGGGAGGTTGAAAAACTGTTTTTT. This gives the protein CASSQAFGEVEKLFF.